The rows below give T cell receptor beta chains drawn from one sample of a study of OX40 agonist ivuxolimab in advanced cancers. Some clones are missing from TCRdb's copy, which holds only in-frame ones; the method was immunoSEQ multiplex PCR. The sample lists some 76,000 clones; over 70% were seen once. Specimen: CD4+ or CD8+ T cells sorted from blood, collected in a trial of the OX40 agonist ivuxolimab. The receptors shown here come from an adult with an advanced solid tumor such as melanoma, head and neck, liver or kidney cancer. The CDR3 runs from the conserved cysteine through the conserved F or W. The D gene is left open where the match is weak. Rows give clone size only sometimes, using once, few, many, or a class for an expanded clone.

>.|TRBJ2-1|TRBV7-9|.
TGTGCCAGCAGCTTAGTTCGGGGCAATGAGCAGTTCTTC
CASSLVRGNEQFF
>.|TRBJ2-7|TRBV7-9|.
TGTGCCAGCAGCCTCGTGCCAGCCTCCTACGAGCAGTACTTC
CASSLVPASYEQYF
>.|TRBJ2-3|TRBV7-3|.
TGTGCCAGCAGCTTAATGCTAGCAGATACGCAGTATTTT
CASSLMLADTQYF
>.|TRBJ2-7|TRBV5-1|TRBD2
TGCGCCAGCAGGACTAGCGGGGCAAGCTCCTACGAGCAGTACTTC
CASRTSGASSYEQYF
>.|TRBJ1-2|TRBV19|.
TGTGCCAGTAGGACGACAGGAAGAAGCTTAGGGTATGGCTACACCTTC
CASRTTGRSLGYGYTF
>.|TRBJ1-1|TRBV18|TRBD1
TGTGCCAGCTCCCCCGTTCCAGGGGGGGCTGAAGCTTTCTTT
CASSPVPGGAEAFF
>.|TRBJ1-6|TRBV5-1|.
TGCGCCAGCAGCCCGGGGACGGTTTATAATTCACCCCTCCACTTT
CASSPGTVYNSPLHF
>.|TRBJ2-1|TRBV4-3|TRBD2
TGCGCCAGCAGCCAAGAGCGATTTCTAGCGGGGGGGCCTCTCAATGAGCAGTTCTTC
CASSQERFLAGGPLNEQFF
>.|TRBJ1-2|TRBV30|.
TGTGCCTGGAATCCAGGGAAAGGGTATGGCTACACCTTC
CAWNPGKGYGYTF
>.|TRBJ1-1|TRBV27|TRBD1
TGTGCCAGCAGTCGCACGACCACCGGGACAGGATTCTACACTGAAGCTTTCTTT
CASSRTTTGTGFYTEAFF
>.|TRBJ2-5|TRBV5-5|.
TGTGCCAGCAGCTTGAGCTCAGAGACCCAGTACTTC
CASSLSSETQYF
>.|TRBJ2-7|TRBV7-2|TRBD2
TGTGCCAGCAGCCCGACGACTAGCGGGGGGGCCTTGGGCGAGCAGTACTTC
CASSPTTSGGALGEQYF
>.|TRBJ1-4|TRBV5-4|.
TGTGCCAGCACCCCTGGGGGGGCGCGAAATGAAAAACTGTTTTTT
CASTPGGARNEKLFF
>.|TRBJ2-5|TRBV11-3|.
TGTGCCAGCAGCTTCCTCTATGGGGGAGAGACCCAGTACTTC
CASSFLYGGETQYF
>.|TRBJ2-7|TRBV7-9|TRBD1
TGTGCCAGCAGCCGCGCGGACAGGGACCAGTACTTC
CASSRADRDQYF
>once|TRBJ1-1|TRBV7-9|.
TGTGCCAGCAGCTTAGTGAGCTTGGGCACTGAAGCTTTCTTT
CASSLVSLGTEAFF
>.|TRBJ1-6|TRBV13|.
TGTGCCAGCAGCTTAGGGCAGCCTAATTCACCCCTCCACTTT
CASSLGQPNSPLHF
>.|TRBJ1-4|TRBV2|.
TGTGCCAGCAGTGAACAGAATGAAAAACTGTTTTTT
CASSEQNEKLFF
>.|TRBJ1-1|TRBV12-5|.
TGTGCTAGTGGTTTGTATCAGACGGGCCACCGGGAAGCTTTCTTT
CASGLYQTGHREAFF
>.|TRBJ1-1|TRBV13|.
TGTGCCAGCAGCTTGACTCGGGGGATGTTGGCTGAAGCTTTCTTT
CASSLTRGMLAEAFF
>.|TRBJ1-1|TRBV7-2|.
TGTGCCAGCAGCCTCCGTACTGAAGCTTTCTTT
CASSLRTEAFF
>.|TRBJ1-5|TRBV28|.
TGTGCCAGCAGTTTTCTCGGTTATAGCAATCAGCCCCAGCATTTT
CASSFLGYSNQPQHF
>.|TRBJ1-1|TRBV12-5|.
TGTGCTAGTGGTTGGGAGGCCGCGACTGGGGAAGTAAAGGACACTGAAGCTTTCTTT
CASGWEAATGEVKDTEAFF
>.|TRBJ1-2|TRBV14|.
TGTGCCAGCAGCCAAGATGTGGGGGGACATGGCTACACCTTC
CASSQDVGGHGYTF
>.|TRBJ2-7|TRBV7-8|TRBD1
TGTGCCAGCAGCTTAGCGGACAGGGGTACCTACGAGCAGTACTTC
CASSLADRGTYEQYF
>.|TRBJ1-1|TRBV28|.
TGTGCCAGCAGACAATGGACAGTTTTTATGAACACTGAAGCTTTCTTT
CASRQWTVFMNTEAFF